This T cell receptor (beta chain) was retrieved from a study of T cells in Graves' hyperthyroidism and ophthalmopathy. Whole-study context: Peripheral blood sampling occurred at initial diagnosis, before any treatment. General observations from the study: Among thyroid clonotypes expanded above 0.001, most also appeared in blood. The authors' 13 V-J model separated ophthalmopathy from stable hyperthyroidism.

Trimming took 7 bases from V and 0 from J, leaving 10 bases between them. The CDR3 consists of 13 residues. Germline V gene data show CDR1 as SNHLY and CDR2 as FYNNEI. About this clonotype: Its antigen is not identified.

Recently diagnosed hyperthyroidism of less than 2 months' duration affected patients aged 18 to 65. Amplified TCR beta CDR3 regions came from RNA transcripts. The primer set for the first-round RT-PCR of the TCR CDR3 was HTBI. Using its own MiXCR run on the multiplex PCR reads, TCRdb lists one record per CDR3 protein. The table has about 350,000 distinct CDR3 sequences, roughly 15% seen once. This sequence joins TRBV2 and TRBJ2-7; D gene uncertain. Sequenced material: blood. This receptor was taken from a woman aged 30 to 39 with Graves' hyperthyroidism that later progressed to Graves' ophthalmopathy. Here the CDR3 DNA reads TGTGCCAGCAAAAGGACGGTCTCCTACGAGCAGTACTTC. Translating gives CASKRTVSYEQYF.